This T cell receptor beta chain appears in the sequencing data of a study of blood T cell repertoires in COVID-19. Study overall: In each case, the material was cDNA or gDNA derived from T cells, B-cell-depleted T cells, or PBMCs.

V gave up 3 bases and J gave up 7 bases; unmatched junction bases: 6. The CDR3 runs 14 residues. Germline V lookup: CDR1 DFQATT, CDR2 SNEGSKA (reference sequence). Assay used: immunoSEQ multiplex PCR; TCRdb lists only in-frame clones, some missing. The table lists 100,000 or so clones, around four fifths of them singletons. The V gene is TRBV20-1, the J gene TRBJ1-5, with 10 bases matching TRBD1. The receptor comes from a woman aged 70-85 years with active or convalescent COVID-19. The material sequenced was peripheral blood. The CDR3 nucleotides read TGCAGTGCTAGTGGGGACAGGGGTGACCAGCCCCAGCATTTT. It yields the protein CSASGDRGDQPQHF.